This T cell receptor (beta chain) appears in the sequencing data of a study of molecular identifiers for immune sequencing clone quantification. TCRdb recomputed calls from the PCR reads with MiXCR, one row per CDR3 protein. The table records hundreds of thousands of distinct CDR3 sequences, roughly 27% of them present only once. CDR1 LGHNA and CDR2 YSLEER come from the germline V gene. This CDR3 is 14 amino acids long. The V end was cut by 1 base, the J end by 0 bases, with 7 bases between. The sequence came from a human donor in good health. Some libraries in this study had Jurkat cell RNA spiked in. Source material: naive CD8+ T cells from blood, with Jurkat cell RNA spiked in. The subset denotes: FACS-sorted CD8+CD4-CCR7+CD45RA+ naive T cells. The genes are TRBV4-3 and TRBJ2-7, with TRBD1 as a possible D gene (5 bases). The CDR3: CASSQGTTSYEQYF. The CDR3 region has the DNA TGCGCCAGCAGCCAAGGGACAACCTCCTACGAGCAGTACTTC.